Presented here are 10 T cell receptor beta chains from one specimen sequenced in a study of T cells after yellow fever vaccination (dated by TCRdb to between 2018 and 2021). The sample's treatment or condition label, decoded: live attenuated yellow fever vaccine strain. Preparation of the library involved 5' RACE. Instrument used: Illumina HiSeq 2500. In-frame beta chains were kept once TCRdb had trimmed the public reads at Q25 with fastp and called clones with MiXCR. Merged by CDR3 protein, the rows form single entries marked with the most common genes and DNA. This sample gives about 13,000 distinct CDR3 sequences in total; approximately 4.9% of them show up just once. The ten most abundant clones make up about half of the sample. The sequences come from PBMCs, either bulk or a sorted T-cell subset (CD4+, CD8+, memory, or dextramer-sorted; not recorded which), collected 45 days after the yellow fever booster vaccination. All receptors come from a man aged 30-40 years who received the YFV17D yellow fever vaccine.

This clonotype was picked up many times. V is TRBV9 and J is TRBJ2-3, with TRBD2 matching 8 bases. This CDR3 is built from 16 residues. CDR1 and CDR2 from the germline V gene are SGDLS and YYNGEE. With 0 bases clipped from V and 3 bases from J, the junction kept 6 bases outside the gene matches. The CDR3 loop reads CASSVGAGEYTDTQYF. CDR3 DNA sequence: TGTGCCAGCAGCGTAGGAGCGGGAGAATATACAGATACGCAGTATTTT. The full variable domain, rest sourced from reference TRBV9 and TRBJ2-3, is DSGVTQTPKHLITATGQRVTLRCSPRSGDLSVYWYQQSLDQGLQFLIQYYNGEERAKGNILERFSAQQFPDLHSELNLSSLELGDSALYFCASSVGAGEYTDTQYFGPGTRLTVL.

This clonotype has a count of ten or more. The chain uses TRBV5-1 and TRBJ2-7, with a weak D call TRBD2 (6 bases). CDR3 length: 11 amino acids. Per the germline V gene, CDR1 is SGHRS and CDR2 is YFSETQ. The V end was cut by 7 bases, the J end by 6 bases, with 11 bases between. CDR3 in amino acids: CASSSAGEQYF. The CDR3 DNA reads TGCGCCAGCTCCTCAGCGGGCGAGCAGTACTTC.

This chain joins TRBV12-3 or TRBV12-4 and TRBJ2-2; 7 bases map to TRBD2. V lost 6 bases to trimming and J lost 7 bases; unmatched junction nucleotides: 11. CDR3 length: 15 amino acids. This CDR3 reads CASRVGGRADGELFF. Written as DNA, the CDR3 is TGTGCCAGCAGGGTCGGGGGGAGGGCCGACGGGGAGCTGTTTTTT.

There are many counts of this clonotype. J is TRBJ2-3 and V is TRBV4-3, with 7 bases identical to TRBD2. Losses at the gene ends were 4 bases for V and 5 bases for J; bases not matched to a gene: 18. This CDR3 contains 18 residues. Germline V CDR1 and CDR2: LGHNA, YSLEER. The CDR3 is CASSPNRDSGISLDTQYF. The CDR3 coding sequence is TGCGCCAGCAGCCCCAATCGTGACAGCGGGATTTCCTTAGATACGCAGTATTTT.

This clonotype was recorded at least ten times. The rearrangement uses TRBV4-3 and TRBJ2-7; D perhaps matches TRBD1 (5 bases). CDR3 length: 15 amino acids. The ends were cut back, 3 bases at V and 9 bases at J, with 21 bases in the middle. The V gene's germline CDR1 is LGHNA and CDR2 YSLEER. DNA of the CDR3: TGCGCCAGCAGCCAGCCCCCTGGGGCGCGACTGGGGCAGTACTTC. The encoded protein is CASSQPPGARLGQYF.

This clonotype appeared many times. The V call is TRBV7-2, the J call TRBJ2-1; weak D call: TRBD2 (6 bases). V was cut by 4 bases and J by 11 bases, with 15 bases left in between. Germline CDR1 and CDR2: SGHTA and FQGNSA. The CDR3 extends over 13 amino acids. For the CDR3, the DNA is TGTGCCAGCAGCTCTCGGCGGGATGCCCAGCAGTTCTTC. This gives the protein CASSSRRDAQQFF. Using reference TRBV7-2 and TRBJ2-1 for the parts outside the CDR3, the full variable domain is GAGVSQSPSNKVTEKGKDVELRCDPISGHTALYWYRQSLGQGLEFLIYFQGNSAPDKSGLPSDRFSAERTGGSVSTLTIQRTQQEDSAVYLCASSSRRDAQQFFGPGTRLTVL.

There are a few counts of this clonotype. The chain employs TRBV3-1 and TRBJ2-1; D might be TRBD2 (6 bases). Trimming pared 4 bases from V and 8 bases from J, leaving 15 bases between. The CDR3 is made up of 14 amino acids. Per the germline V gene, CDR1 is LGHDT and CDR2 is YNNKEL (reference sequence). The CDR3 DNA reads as TGTGCCAGCAGCCCCGGACTAATCGACGATGAGCAGTTCTTC. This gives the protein CASSPGLIDDEQFF.

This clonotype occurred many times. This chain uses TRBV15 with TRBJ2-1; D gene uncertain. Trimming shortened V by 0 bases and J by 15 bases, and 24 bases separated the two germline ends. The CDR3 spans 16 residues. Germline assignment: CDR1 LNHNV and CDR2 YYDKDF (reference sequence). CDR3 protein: CATSRDHPTQALYAFF. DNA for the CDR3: TGTGCCACCAGCAGAGATCACCCGACTCAAGCTCTCTACGCGTTCTTC.

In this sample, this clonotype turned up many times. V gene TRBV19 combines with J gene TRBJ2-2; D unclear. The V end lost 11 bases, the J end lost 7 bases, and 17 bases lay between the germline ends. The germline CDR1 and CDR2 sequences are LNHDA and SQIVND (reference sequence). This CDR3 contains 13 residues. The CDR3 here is CAAERADVGELFF. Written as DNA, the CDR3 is TGTGCCGCCGAAAGGGCCGACGTCGGGGAGCTGTTTTTT. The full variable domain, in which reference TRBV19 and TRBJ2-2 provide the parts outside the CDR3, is DGGITQSPKYLFRKEGQNVTLSCEQNLNHDAMYWYRQDPGQGLRLIYYSQIVNDFQKGDIAEGYSVSREKKESFPLTVTSAQKNPTAFYLCAAERADVGELFFGEGSRLTVL.

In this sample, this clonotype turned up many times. The CDR3 DNA is TGTGCCACCAGCGACCGATTTGTAAACTCCCGGGCTTTCTTT. Translating it yields CATSDRFVNSRAFF. The chain uses TRBV15 and TRBJ1-1; D is ambiguous. The V and J ends lost 5 bases and 11 bases respectively, with 21 bases between them. The CDR3 length is 14 residues. The germline V gene has CDR1 LNHNV and CDR2 YYDKDF (reference sequence). Together with reference TRBV15 and TRBJ1-1, the CDR3 gives the full variable domain: DAMVIQNPRYQVTQFGKPVTLSCSQTLNHNVMYWYQQKSSQAPKLLFHYYDKDFNNEADTPDNFQSRRPNTSFCFLDIRSPGLGDTAMYLCATSDRFVNSRAFFGQGTRLTVV.